The 3 T cell receptor beta chains in this list originate from one sample, sequenced in a study of T cells expressing NK-cell markers. TCRdb reanalyzed the 5' RACE reads and collapses them to one entry per CDR3 protein, without DNA. The sample is made up of about 150,000 distinct CDR3 sequences, and the top ten hold around 20% of it. The sample taken for sequencing was blood T cells: a sorted CD56 or NKG2C T cell subset, CD4+ or CD8+ T cells, or bulk PBMC T cells (not recorded which). The receptors here all came from a man aged 18-70 years in good health.

This chain uses TRBV28 with TRBJ2-7; without DNA, the TCRdb call of TRBD1 cannot be checked. This CDR3 is 16 amino acids long. The germline V gene encodes CDR1 MDHEN and CDR2 SYDVKM. The CDR3 region is CASSPLRGPLSYEQYF. Complete variable domain (other parts from reference TRBV28 and TRBJ2-7): DVKVTQSSRYLVKRTGEKVFLECVQDMDHENMFWYRQDPGLGLRLIYFSYDVKMKEKGDIPEGYSVSREKKERFSLILESASTNQTSMYLCASSPLRGPLSYEQYFGPGTRLTVT.

CDR3 protein: CASSLKGGELAIYQETQYF. The chain recombines TRBV3-1 with TRBJ2-5; as DNA is missing, the TRBD1 call by TCRdb cannot be tested. The CDR3 extends over 19 amino acids. The germline CDR1 and CDR2 sequences are LGHDT and YNNKEL (reference sequence).

This rearrangement joins TRBV28 to TRBJ2-5; absent DNA, TCRdb's TRBD2 call cannot be checked. This CDR3 comprises 14 residues. In germline, CDR1 is MDHEN, CDR2 SYDVKM. The CDR3 reads CASSWDLGRETQYF.